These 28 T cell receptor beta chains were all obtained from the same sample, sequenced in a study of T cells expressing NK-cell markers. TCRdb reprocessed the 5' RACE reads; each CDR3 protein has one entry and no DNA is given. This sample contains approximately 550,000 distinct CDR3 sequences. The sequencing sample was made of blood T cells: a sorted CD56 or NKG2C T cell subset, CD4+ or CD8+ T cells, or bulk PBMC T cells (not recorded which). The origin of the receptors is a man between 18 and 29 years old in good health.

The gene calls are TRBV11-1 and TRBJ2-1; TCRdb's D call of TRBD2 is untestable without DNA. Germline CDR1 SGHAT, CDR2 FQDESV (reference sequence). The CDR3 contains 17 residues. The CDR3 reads CASSPLVRSGSRNEQFF.

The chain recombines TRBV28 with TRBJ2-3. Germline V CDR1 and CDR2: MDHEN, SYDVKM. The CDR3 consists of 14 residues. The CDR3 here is CASRKRRGTDTQYF. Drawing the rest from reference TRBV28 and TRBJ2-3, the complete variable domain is DVKVTQSSRYLVKRTGEKVFLECVQDMDHENMFWYRQDPGLGLRLIYFSYDVKMKEKGDIPEGYSVSREKKERFSLILESASTNQTSMYLCASRKRRGTDTQYFGPGTRLTVL.

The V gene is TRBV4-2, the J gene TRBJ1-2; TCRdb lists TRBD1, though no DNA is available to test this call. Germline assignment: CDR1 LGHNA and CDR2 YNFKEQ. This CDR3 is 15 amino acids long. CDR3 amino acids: CASSQEQGGNYGYTF.

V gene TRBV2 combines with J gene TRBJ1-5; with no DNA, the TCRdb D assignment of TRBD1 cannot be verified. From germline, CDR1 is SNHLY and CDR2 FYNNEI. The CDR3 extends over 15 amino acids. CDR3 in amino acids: CASSIPGTGGQPQHF.

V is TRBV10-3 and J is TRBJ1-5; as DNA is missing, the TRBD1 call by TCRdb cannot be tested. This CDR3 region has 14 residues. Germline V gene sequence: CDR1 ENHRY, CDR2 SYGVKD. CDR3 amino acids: CAISDVLQGQPQHF.

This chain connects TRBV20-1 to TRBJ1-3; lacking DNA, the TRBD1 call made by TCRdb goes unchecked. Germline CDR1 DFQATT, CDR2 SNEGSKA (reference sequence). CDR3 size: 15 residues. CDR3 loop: CSAIKGGHSGNTIYF.

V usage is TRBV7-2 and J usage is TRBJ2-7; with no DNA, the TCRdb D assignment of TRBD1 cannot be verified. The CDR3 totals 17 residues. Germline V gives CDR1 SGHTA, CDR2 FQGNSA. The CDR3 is CASSLTTLGQSFYEQYF. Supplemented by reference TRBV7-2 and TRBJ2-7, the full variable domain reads GAGVSQSPSNKVTEKGKDVELRCDPISGHTALYWYRQSLGQGLEFLIYFQGNSAPDKSGLPSDRFSAERTGGSVSTLTIQRTQQEDSAVYLCASSLTTLGQSFYEQYFGPGTRLTVT.

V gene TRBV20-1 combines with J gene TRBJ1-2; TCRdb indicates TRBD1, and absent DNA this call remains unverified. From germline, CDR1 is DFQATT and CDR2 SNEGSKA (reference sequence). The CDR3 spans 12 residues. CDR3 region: CSALGADYGYTF.

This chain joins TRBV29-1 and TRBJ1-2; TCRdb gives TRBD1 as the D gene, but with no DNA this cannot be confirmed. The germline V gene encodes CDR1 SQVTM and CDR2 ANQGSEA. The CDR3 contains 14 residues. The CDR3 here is CSVEENEGVGGYTF.

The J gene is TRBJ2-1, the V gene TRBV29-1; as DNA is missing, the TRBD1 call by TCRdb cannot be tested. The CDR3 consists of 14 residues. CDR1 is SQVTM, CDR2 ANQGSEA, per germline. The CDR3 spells CSAQGQGLDNEQFF.

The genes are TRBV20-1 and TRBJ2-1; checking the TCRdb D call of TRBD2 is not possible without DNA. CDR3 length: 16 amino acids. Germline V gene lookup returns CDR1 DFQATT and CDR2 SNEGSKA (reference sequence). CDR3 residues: CSAPLAGLAGHNEQFF.

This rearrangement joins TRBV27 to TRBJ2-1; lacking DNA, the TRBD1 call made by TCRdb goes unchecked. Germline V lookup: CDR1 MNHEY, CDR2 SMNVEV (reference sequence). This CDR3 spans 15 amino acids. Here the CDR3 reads CASSGNSGAYNEQFF.

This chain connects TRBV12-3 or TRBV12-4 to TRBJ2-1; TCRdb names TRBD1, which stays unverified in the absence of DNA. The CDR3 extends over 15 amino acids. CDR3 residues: CASRPGQGTYNEQFF.

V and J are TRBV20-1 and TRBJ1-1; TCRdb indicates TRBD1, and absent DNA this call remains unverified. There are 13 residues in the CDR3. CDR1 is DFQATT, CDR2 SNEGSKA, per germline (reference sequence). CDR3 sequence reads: CSMLGGLGTEAFF.

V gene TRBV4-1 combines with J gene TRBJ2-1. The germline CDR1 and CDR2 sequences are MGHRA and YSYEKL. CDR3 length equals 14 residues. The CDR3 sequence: CASSQDEWANEQFF.

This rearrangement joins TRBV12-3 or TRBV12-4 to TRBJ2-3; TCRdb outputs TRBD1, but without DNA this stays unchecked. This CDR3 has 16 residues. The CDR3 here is CASSYPTGGAGDTQYF.

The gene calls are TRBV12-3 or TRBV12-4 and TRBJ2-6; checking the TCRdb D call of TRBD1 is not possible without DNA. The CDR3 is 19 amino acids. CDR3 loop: CASSLISAGAFTGANVLTF.

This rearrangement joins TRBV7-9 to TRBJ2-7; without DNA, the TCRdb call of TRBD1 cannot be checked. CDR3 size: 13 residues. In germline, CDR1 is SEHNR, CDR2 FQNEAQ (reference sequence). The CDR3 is CASSLTGIEEQYF.

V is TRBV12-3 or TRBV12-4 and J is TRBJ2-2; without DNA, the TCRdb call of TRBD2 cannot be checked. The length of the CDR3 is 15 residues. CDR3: CASSFKAGGPGELFF.

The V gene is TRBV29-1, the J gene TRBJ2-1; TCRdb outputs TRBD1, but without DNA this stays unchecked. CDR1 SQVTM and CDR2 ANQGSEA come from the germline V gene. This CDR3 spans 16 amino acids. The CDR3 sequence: CSVGLFGGSSYNEQFF.

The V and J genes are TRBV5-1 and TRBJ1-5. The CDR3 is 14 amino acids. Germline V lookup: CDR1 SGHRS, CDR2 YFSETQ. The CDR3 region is CASSPQGPEQPQHF.

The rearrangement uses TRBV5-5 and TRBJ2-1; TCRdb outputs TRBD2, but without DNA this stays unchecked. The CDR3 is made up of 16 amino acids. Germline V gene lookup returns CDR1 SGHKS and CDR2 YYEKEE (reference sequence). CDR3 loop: CASSLGLDFYYNEQFF.

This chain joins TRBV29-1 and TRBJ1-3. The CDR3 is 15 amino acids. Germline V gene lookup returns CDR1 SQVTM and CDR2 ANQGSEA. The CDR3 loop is CSVEARLSSGNTIYF. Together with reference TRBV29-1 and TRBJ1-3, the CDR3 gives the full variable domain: SAVISQKPSRDICQRGTSLTIQCQVDSQVTMMFWYRQQPGQSLTLIATANQGSEATYESGFVIDKFPISRPNLTFSTLTVSNMSPEDSSIYLCSVEARLSSGNTIYFGEGSWLTVV.

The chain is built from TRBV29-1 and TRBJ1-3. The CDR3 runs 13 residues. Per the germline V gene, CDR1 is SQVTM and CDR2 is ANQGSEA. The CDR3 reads CSVETVNRNTIYF.

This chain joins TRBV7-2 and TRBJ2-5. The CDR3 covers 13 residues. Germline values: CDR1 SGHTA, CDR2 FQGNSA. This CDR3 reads CASSLAQSETQYF.

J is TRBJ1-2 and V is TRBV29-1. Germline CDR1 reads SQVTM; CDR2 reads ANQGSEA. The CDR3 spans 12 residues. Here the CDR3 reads CSVEVGTYGYTF.

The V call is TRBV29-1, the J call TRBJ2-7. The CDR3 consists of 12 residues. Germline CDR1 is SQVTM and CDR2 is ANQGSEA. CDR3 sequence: CSVVLRNYEQYF.

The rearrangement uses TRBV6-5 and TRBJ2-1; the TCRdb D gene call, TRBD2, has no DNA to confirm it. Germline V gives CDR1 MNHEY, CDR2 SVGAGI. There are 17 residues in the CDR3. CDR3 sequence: CASSRHSSGSSYNEQFF.